The following is a T cell receptor (beta chain) sequence with its context. This specimen comes from a study of blood T cell repertoires in COVID-19. Turning to the study itself: Acute and convalescent COVID-19 samples came from the United States, Italy and Spain. In each case, the material was cDNA or gDNA derived from T cells, B-cell-depleted T cells, or PBMCs.

V lost 4 bases and J 0 bases, leaving 10 bases between the germline ends. Germline V lookup: CDR1 MDHEN, CDR2 SYDVKM. The CDR3 loop spans 16 amino acids. Here immunoSEQ multiplex PCR was the method, and the copy in TCRdb shows in-frame clones only, minus some. This sample has around 78,000 clones; 88% occur once, and the top ten carry 5.8%. The chain is built from TRBV28 and TRBJ1-6; D call uncertain. This TCR was recovered from a man aged 45 to 65 with active COVID-19. Sequenced: peripheral blood. The DNA for the CDR3 is TGTGCCAGCAGTTCGAGAAGGAGCTCCTATAATTCACCCCTCCACTTT. This encodes CASSSRRSSYNSPLHF. The variable domain in full, completed from reference TRBV28 and TRBJ1-6, reads DVKVTQSSRYLVKRTGEKVFLECVQDMDHENMFWYRQDPGLGLRLIYFSYDVKMKEKGDIPEGYSVSREKKERFSLILESASTNQTSMYLCASSSRRSSYNSPLHFGNGTRLTVT.